This passage covers 10 T cell receptor beta chains from one sample sequenced in a study of blood T cell repertoires in COVID-19. Clones were sequenced by immunoSEQ multiplex PCR, and TCRdb holds only the in-frame ones, with some missing. This sample has approximately 30,000 clones, with over 75% found just once. The material sequenced was peripheral blood. These receptors all come from a human donor in a cohort sampled during active COVID-19.

The genes are TRBV6-2 or TRBV6-3 and TRBJ2-5; 8 bases map to TRBD2. Germline CDR1 is MNHEY and CDR2 is SVGEGT. V gave up 0 bases and J gave up 5 bases; unmatched junction bases: 8. The CDR3 has 16 amino acids. The CDR3: CASSYSISGGWETQYF. The CDR3 nucleotides are TGTGCCAGCAGTTACTCTATAAGCGGGGGTTGGGAGACCCAGTACTTC.

V is TRBV7-2 and J is TRBJ2-1; D unclear. Germline CDR1 reads SGHTA; CDR2 reads FQGNSA. This CDR3 spans 14 amino acids. V lost 3 bases, J lost 0 bases, and 6 bases lay in between. The chain's CDR3 is CASSFSGSYNEQFF. The CDR3 bases are TGTGCCAGCAGCTTTTCCGGCTCCTACAATGAGCAGTTCTTC.

This chain connects TRBV7-2 to TRBJ2-7; D is possibly TRBD1 (6 bases). The V end was cut by 7 bases, the J end by 4 bases, with 14 bases between. CDR1 and CDR2 from the germline V gene are SGHTA and FQGNSA. CDR3 size: 13 residues. CDR3: CASNLQGAYEQYF. The DNA of the CDR3 is TGTGCCAGCAACCTACAGGGTGCTTACGAGCAGTACTTC. The full variable domain, with the rest looked up from reference TRBV7-2 and TRBJ2-7, is GAGVSQSPSNKVTEKGKDVELRCDPISGHTALYWYRQSLGQGLEFLIYFQGNSAPDKSGLPSDRFSAERTGGSVSTLTIQRTQQEDSAVYLCASNLQGAYEQYFGPGTRLTVT.

This clone was seen a single time. The rearrangement joins TRBV18 to TRBJ1-2; D may be TRBD1 (6 bases). Germline loops: CDR1 KGHSH, CDR2 LQKENI. V dropped 5 bases and J dropped 4 bases, with 17 bases sitting between them. This CDR3 is built from 15 residues. CDR3 in amino acids: CASSATDSPGYGYTF. DNA for the CDR3: TGTGCCAGCTCAGCAACGGACAGCCCGGGCTATGGCTACACCTTC.

J is TRBJ2-3 and V is TRBV11-1; 9 bases line up with TRBD1. Germline V lookup: CDR1 SGHAT, CDR2 FQDESV (reference sequence). After removal of 0 bases from V and 5 bases from J, the junction contained 9 bases not matched to a gene. The CDR3 consists of 17 residues. The CDR3 nucleotides read TGTGCCAGCAGCTTAGCGCTGGGTACAGGGGGCAGAGATACGCAGTATTTT. Translation: CASSLALGTGGRDTQYF.

CDR3 sequence: CASSLWSLAGGPGELFF. The DNA of the CDR3 is TGTGCCAGCAGTTTATGGTCCTTAGCGGGGGGGCCCGGGGAGCTGTTTTTT. The chain joins TRBV28 to TRBJ2-2; 11 bases align to TRBD2. CDR1 is MDHEN and CDR2 is SYDVKM in the germline V gene. V trimming: 0 bases; J trimming: 6 bases; junction bases outside the gene matches: 6. This CDR3 is 17 amino acids long. The full variable domain, in which reference TRBV28 and TRBJ2-2 provide the parts outside the CDR3, is DVKVTQSSRYLVKRTGEKVFLECVQDMDHENMFWYRQDPGLGLRLIYFSYDVKMKEKGDIPEGYSVSREKKERFSLILESASTNQTSMYLCASSLWSLAGGPGELFFGEGSRLTVL.

V usage is TRBV21-1 and J usage is TRBJ2-2; no check of the table's D call, TRBD1, against the DNA was made. TRBV21-1 represents a pseudogene. There are 15 residues in the CDR3. The CDR3 sequence is CASFFRGRWAGELFF. The CDR3 coding sequence is TGTGCCAGTTTTTTCAGGGGGCGATGGGCCGGGGAGCTGTTTTTT.

The chain joins TRBV7-9 to TRBJ1-2, with no clear D. In germline, CDR1 is SEHNR, CDR2 FQNEAQ (reference sequence). The CDR3 loop spans 14 amino acids. V was shortened by 6 bases and J by 0 bases, with 11 bases between the two germline ends. The CDR3 loop is CASRPDPPNYGYTF. For the CDR3, the DNA is TGTGCCAGCAGGCCAGATCCCCCTAACTATGGCTACACCTTC.

This clone has only one observation. The chain uses TRBV10-3 and TRBJ2-3; TRBD1 matches 7 bases. J gave up 4 bases and V 3 bases, and 10 bases lay outside the gene matches. The CDR3 is made up of 16 amino acids. Germline V CDR1 and CDR2: ENHRY, SYGVKD. Written as DNA, the CDR3 is TGTGCCATCAGTGACCGGGCCTCACAGGGGCCAGATACGCAGTATTTT. Amino acid sequence: CAISDRASQGPDTQYF.

This chain connects TRBV3-1 (or the pseudogene TRBV3-2) to TRBJ2-2; TRBD1 agrees at 7 bases. Germline values: CDR1 LGHDT, CDR2 YNNKEL (reference sequence). Trimming at V came to 1 base and at J to 1 base, leaving 9 bases not matched to a gene. CDR3 length: 18 amino acids. Here the CDR3 DNA reads TGTGCCAGCAGCCAAGTGGGCAGGGGGTTGGGGAACACCGGGGAGCTGTTTTTT. Translating gives CASSQVGRGLGNTGELFF.